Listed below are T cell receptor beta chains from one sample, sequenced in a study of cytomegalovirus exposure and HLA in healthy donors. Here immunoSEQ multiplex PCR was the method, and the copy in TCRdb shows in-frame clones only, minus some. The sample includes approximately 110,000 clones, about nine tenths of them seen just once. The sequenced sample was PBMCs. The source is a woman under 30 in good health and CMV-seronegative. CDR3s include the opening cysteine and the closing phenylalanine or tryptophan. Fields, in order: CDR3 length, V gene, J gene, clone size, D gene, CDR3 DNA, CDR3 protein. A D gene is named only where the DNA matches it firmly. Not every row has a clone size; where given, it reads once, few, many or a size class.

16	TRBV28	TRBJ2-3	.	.	TGTGCCAGCAGTTTATCAGGGGCGAGAGGGACAGATACGCAGTATTTT	CASSLSGARGTDTQYF
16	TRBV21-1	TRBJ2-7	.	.	TGTGCCAGCAGCCCGCCTCGGACAAAGAGCTCCTACGAGCAGTACTTC	CASSPPRTKSSYEQYF
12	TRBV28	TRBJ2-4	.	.	TGTGCCAGCAGAGGCGGAGAAGACATTCAGTACTTC	CASRGGEDIQYF
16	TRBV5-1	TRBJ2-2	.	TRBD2	TGCGCCAGCAGCTTGTCTAGCGGATTAAACACCGGGGAGCTGTTTTTT	CASSLSSGLNTGELFF
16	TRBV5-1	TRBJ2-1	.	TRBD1	TGCGCCAGCAGCCATAAGACAGGGGAAGGCTACAATGAGCAGTTCTTC	CASSHKTGEGYNEQFF
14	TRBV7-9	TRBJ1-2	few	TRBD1	TGTGCCAGCAGCAAATCCGGGACAGGGAATGGCTACACCTTC	CASSKSGTGNGYTF
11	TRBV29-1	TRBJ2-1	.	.	TGCAGCGTTTACTCCTACAATGAGCAGTTCTTC	CSVYSYNEQFF
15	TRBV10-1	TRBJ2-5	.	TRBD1	TGCGCCAGCAGTGTGAGGACAGGGGGCTTGGAGACCCAGTACTTC	CASSVRTGGLETQYF
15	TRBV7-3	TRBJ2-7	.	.	TGTGCCAGCAGCTTATACGGGACTGGACCGTACGAGCAGTACTTC	CASSLYGTGPYEQYF
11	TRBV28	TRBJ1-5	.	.	TGTGCCAGCAGTAACTCCCAACCCCAGCATTTT	CASSNSQPQHF
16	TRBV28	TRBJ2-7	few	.	TGTGCCAGCAGTTTGCGTCCGGAGGGTATGTGGAACGAGCAGTACTTC	CASSLRPEGMWNEQYF
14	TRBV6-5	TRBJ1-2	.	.	TGTGCCAGCAGTTACCTAGACCTAAGTGGAGGCTACACCTTC	CASSYLDLSGGYTF
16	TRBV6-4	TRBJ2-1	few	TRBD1	TGTGCCAGCAGTGACAAGGTTGGGACAGGGAACAATGAGCAGTTCTTC	CASSDKVGTGNNEQFF
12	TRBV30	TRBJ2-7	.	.	TGTGCCTGGACTACGAGCTCCTACGAGCAGTACTTC	CAWTTSSYEQYF
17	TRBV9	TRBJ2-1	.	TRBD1	TGTGCCAGCAGCGTAGCCCGATCGGGACAGGGGAGAAATGAGCAGTTCTTC	CASSVARSGQGRNEQFF
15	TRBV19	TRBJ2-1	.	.	TGTGCCAGTAGTATAGGGGGCACAGGCTTGGGCGAGCAGTTCTTC	CASSIGGTGLGEQFF
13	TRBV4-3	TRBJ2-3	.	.	TGCGCCAGCAGCCAGGGGGGACTCGATACGCAGTATTTT	CASSQGGLDTQYF
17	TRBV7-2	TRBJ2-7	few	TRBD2	TGTGCCAGCAGCTTAGCGGCGACTAGCGGGGGACACTACGAGCAGTACTTC	CASSLAATSGGHYEQYF
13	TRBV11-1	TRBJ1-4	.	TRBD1	TGTGCCAGCAGCCGGGACAGAAATGAAAAACTGTTTTTT	CASSRDRNEKLFF
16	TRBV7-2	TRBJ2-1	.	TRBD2	TGTGCCAGCAGCCAACCGGGACTAGCGGGCAGCAATGAGCAGTTCTTC	CASSQPGLAGSNEQFF
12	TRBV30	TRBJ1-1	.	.	TGTGCCTGGCAGGGCATGAACACTGAAGCTTTCTTT	CAWQGMNTEAFF
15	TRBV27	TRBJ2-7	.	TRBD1	TGTGCCAGCAGTTTCATCGGGACAGGGCTCTACGAGCAGTACTTC	CASSFIGTGLYEQYF
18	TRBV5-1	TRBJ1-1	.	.	TGCGCCAGCAGCTTGGCCCGTTCGGGGGACCTACTGAACACTGAAGCTTTCTTT	CASSLARSGDLLNTEAFF
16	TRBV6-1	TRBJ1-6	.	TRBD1	TGTGCCAGCAGTGACCGGGACAGGGAAAAGAGATCACCCCTCCACTTT	CASSDRDREKRSPLHF
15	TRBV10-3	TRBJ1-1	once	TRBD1	TGTGCCATCAGTGGGGAAGGGGGCGCGAGGACTGAAGCTTTCTTT	CAISGEGGARTEAFF
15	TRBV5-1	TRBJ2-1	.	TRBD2	TGCGCCAGCAGCTTGAGCGGGGATAAACTGGGGGAGCAGTTCTTC	CASSLSGDKLGEQFF
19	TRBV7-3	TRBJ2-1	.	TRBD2	TGTGCCAGCAGCCCTGGGACTAGCGGGGGGATCAGCTCCTACAATGAGCAGTTCTTC	CASSPGTSGGISSYNEQFF
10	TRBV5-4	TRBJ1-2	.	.	TGTGCCAGCAGCCCGGGGGGCTACACCTTC	CASSPGGYTF
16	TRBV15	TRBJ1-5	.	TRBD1	TGTGCCACCAGCAGAGGGCTGACAGGGAGCAATCAGCCCCAGCATTTT	CATSRGLTGSNQPQHF
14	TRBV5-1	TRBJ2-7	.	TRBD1	TGCGCCAGCAGCTATCCGGACAGGGCATACGAGCAGTACTTC	CASSYPDRAYEQYF
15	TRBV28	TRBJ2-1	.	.	TGTGCCAGCAGCCCCTCTGAGGGAAGGAACAATGAGCAGTTCTTC	CASSPSEGRNNEQFF
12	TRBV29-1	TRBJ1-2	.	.	TGCAGCGTTGAAGAAGACAGTTATGGCTACACCTTC	CSVEEDSYGYTF
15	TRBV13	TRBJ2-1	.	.	TGTGCCAGCAGCTTAGAGGGGGGGCCACACAATGAGCAGTTCTTC	CASSLEGGPHNEQFF
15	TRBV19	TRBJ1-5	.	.	TGTGCCAGTACCCCCTCCGACAGTAGCAATCAGCCCCAGCATTTT	CASTPSDSSNQPQHF
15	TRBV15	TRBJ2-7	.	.	TGTGCCACCAGCAGAGATGGCGGGGTTTCCTACGAGCAGTACTTC	CATSRDGGVSYEQYF
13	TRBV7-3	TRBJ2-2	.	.	TGTGCCAGCAGCTTAACGAGGACCGGGGAGCTGTTTTTT	CASSLTRTGELFF
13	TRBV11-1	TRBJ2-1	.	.	TGTGCCAGCAGCTTAGGGCTAGCCAACGAGCAGTTCTTC	CASSLGLANEQFF
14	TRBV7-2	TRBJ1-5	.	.	TGTGCCAGCAGCTTAGGGGGAGCAGGCCAGCCCCAGCATTTT	CASSLGGAGQPQHF
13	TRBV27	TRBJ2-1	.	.	TGTGCCAGCAGGACAGGACCCTACAATGAGCAGTTCTTC	CASRTGPYNEQFF
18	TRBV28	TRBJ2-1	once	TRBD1	TGTGCCAGCGGTCCTAGGGACCCCACGACAGGGGGCTACAATGAGCAGTTCTTC	CASGPRDPTTGGYNEQFF
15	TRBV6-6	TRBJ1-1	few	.	TGTGCCAGCAGTTACGGGCAGGGGTCGAACACTGAAGCTTTCTTT	CASSYGQGSNTEAFF
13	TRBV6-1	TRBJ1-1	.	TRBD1	TGTGCCAGCGACGACAGGGGATTCACTGAAGCTTTCTTT	CASDDRGFTEAFF
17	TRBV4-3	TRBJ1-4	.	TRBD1	TGCGCCAGCAGCCAAGACGGGACAGGGGTGGCTAATGAAAAACTGTTTTTT	CASSQDGTGVANEKLFF
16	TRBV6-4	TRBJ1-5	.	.	TGTGCCAGCAGTGATAGTGACGGATGGGAGTGTCAGCCCCAGCATTTT	CASSDSDGWECQPQHF
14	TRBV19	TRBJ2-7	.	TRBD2	TGTGCCAGCAGTACTAGCGGGACCCCCTACGAGCAGTACTTC	CASSTSGTPYEQYF
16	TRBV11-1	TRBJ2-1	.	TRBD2	TGTGCCAGCAGCTGGGGACTAGCGGGCGTCTACAATGAGCAGTTCTTC	CASSWGLAGVYNEQFF
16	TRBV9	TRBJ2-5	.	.	TGTGCCAGCAGCAGGCGGGTGGGGTCGTACCAAGAGACCCAGTACTTC	CASSRRVGSYQETQYF
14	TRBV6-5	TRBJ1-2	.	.	TGTGCCAGCAGTGGACTCGGGAGTCCCTATGGCTACACCTTC	CASSGLGSPYGYTF
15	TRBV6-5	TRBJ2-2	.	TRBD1	TGTGCCAGCAGTACTAGGGGGCGTTCATCCGGGGAGCTGTTTTTT	CASSTRGRSSGELFF
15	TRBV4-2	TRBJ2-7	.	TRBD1	TGTGCCAGCAGCCCGACGGGACAGGGCTATTACGAGCAGTACTTC	CASSPTGQGYYEQYF
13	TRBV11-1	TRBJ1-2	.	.	TGTGCCAGCAGCTTATCGCCTAGCTATGGCTACACCTTC	CASSLSPSYGYTF
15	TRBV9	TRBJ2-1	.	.	TGTGCCAGCAGCGTAGATAGCGGACCCTACAATGAGCAGTTCTTC	CASSVDSGPYNEQFF
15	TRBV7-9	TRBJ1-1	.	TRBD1	TGTGCCAGCAGCTTAGTAGTATGGCAGGGGGCGTCGGCTTTCTTT	CASSLVVWQGASAFF
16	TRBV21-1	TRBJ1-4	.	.	TGTGCCAGCACCTGCCTCCCCCAAGGGGTAAATGAAAAACTGTTTTTT	CASTCLPQGVNEKLFF
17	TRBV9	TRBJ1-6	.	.	TGTGCCAGCAGCCCCCCCGAGGGTGAGGACCCCTTTTCACCCCTCCACTTT	CASSPPEGEDPFSPLHF
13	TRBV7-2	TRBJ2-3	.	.	TGTGCCAGCAGCTTTGTAGAGGGAGATACGCAGTATTTT	CASSFVEGDTQYF
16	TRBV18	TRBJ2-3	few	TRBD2	TGTGCCAGCTCACAACTGGACGGGGGGAACACAGATACGCAGTATTTT	CASSQLDGGNTDTQYF
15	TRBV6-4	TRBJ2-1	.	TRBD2	TGTGCCAGCAGTGAGGCTAGCGGGACCTACAATGAGCAGTTCTTC	CASSEASGTYNEQFF